This T cell receptor (beta chain) is drawn from a study of coeliac disease. General study findings and limits: Active celiac intraepithelial and lamina propria samples had lower TRB and TRG clonality than control samples.

Repertoires were generated with immunoSEQ multiplex PCR, while TCRdb's copy carries only in-frame clones and drops some. The sample includes 900 to 1,100 clones, around 70% of them seen just once. One frozen roughly 540,000-cell aliquot per fraction was sequenced. The CDR3 is made up of 16 amino acids. Germline V gene data show CDR1 as SEHNR and CDR2 as FQNEAQ (reference sequence). Unmatched junction bases numbered 14, after V lost 3 bases and J lost 7 bases. Turning to this clone: Its antigen is undetermined.

The clonotype comes from a human donor without celiac disease. The rearrangement uses TRBV7-9 and TRBJ2-7, with 8 bases fitting TRBD1. Material: intraepithelial lymphocytes from the gut. The CDR3 DNA sequence: TGTGCCAGCAGCTTCCTAGAAGGACAGGGACCCCTGGAGCAGTACTTC. Amino acids: CASSFLEGQGPLEQYF.